This entry describes one TCR beta chain. This entry comes from a study of CD8 T cells in Susac syndrome. The germline CDR1 and CDR2 sequences are DFQATT and SNEGSKA (reference sequence). The CDR3 loop spans 17 amino acids. V shed 2 bases and J shed 7 bases, with 26 bases lying between them. After extraction with the RNeasy kit, roughly 0.5 to 1 ug of the RNA was reverse transcribed using random hexamers. A multiplex approach, immunoSEQ multiplex PCR, amplified TCR beta CDR3 across 54 Vbeta and 13 Jbeta. TCRdb re-called the immunoSEQ multiplex PCR reads through MiXCR, storing one row per CDR3 protein. The sample includes over 120,000 distinct CDR3 sequences, roughly 94% seen only once; the top ten take under 0.095%. Bulk CD8+ and CD4+ cells came from magnetic negative isolation; CD8+ TEMRA by FACS.

The gene calls are TRBV20-1 and TRBJ2-5; D is perhaps TRBD2 (7 bases). The clonotype originates from a human donor in good health. Sample: CD4+ T cells from PBMCs. As DNA, the CDR3 is TGCAGTGCTAGACCAGGGGTTGCGGGAGTGGGCGGGGGGACCCAGTACTTC. It is translated as CSARPGVAGVGGGTQYF.